This TCR beta chain came from a study of T cells in Graves' hyperthyroidism and ophthalmopathy. Looking at the study overall: Peripheral blood sampling occurred at initial diagnosis, before any treatment. The study, taken as a whole, reports: Peripheral blood also featured most of the thyroid clonotypes expanded above 0.001.

Trimming cost V 0 bases and J 6 bases, with 9 bases left between them. Germline CDR1 is SGHDT and CDR2 is YYEEEE. The CDR3 has 14 residues. From RNA transcripts, TCR beta CDR3 regions were amplified. A first-round RT-PCR of the TCR CDR3 used the HTBI primer set. One entry per CDR3 protein, called by TCRdb with MiXCR from the multiplex PCR reads. The sample has about 380,000 distinct CDR3 sequences; around a sixth are singletons. For the diagnoses, clinical symptoms, serum thyroxine and TRAb, thyroid ultrasound and orbital computed tomography were used. PBMCs were derived from roughly 10 ml fresh peripheral blood. Regarding this clonotype: Its antigen is not known.

The chain joins TRBV5-6 to TRBJ2-2; D might be TRBD2 (5 bases). This receptor was obtained from a man younger than 35 with Graves' ophthalmopathy. The sample consisted of blood. The CDR3 region is CASSLVLGAGELFF. Written as DNA, the CDR3 is TGTGCCAGCAGCTTGGTTTTGGGAGCCGGGGAGCTGTTTTTT.